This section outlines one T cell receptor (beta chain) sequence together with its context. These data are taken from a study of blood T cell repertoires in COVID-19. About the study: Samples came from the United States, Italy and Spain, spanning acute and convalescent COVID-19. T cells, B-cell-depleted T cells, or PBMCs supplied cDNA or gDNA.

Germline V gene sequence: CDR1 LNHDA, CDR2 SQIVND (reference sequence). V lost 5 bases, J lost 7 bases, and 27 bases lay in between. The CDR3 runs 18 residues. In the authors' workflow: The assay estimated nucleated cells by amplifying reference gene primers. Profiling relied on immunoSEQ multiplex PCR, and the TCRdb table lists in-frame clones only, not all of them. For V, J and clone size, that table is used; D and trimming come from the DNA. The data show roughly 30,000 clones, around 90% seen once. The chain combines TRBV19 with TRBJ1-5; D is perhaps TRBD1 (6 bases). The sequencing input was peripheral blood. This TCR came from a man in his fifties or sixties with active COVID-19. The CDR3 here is CASSRDRDTFQAWQPQHF. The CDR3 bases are TGTGCCAGTAGTCGCGACCGGGACACCTTCCAAGCGTGGCAGCCCCAGCATTTT.